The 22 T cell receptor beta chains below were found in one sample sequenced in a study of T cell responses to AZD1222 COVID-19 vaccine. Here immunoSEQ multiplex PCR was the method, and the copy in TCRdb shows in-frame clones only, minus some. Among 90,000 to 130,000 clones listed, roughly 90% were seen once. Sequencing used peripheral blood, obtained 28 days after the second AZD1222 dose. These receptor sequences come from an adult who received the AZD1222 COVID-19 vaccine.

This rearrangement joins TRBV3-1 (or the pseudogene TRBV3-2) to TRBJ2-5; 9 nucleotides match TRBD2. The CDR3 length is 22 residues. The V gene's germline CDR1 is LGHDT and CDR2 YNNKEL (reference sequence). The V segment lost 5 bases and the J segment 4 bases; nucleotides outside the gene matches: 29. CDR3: CASSTYPRGPRGGDYLGETQYF. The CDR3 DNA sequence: TGTGCCAGCAGCACTTACCCCCGGGGGCCTCGCGGGGGGGATTACCTGGGAGAGACCCAGTACTTC.

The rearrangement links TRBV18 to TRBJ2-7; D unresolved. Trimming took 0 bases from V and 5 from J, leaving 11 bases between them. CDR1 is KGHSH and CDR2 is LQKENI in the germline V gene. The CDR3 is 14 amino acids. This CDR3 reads CASSPPSESHEQYF. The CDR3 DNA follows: TGTGCCAGCTCACCACCGTCCGAGAGCCACGAGCAGTACTTC.

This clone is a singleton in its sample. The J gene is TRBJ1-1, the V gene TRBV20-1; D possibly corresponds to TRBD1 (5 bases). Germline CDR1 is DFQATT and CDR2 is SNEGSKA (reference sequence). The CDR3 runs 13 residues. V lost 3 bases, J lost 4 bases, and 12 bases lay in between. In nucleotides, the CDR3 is TGCAGTGCTAGTGGGGGTTTGACCACTGAAGCTTTCTTT. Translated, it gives CSASGGLTTEAFF.

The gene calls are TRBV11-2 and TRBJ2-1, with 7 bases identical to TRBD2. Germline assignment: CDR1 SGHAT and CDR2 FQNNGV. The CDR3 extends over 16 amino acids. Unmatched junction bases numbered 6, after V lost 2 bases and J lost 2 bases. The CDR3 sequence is CASSLMRLAAYNEQFF. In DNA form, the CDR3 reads TGTGCCAGCAGCTTAATGCGGCTAGCGGCCTACAATGAGCAGTTCTTC.

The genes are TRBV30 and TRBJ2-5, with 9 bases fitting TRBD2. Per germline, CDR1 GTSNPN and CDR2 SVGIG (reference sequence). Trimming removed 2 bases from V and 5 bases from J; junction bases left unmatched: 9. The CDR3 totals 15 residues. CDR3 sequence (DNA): TGTGCCTGGAGTCCGTACGCGGGACTAGCCGAGACCCAGTACTTC. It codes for CAWSPYAGLAETQYF.

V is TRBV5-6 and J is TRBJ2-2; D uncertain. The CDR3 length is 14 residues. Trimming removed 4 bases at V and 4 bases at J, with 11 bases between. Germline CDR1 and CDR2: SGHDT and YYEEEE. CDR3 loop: CASSPFLRTGELFF. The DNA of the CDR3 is TGTGCCAGCAGCCCCTTTTTGCGCACCGGGGAGCTGTTTTTT.

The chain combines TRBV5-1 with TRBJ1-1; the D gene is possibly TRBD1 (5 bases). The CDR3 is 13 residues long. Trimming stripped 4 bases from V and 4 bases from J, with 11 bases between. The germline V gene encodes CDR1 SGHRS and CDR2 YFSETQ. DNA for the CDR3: TGCGCCAGCAGCGACCTAGGGGCCACTGAAGCTTTCTTT. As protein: CASSDLGATEAFF.

The CDR3 DNA reads TGTGCCACCATGAGGGGGGGGAATGAAAAACTGTTTTTT. Translation: CATMRGGNEKLFF. The gene calls are TRBV2 and TRBJ1-4; weak D call: TRBD1 (6 bases). Germline values: CDR1 SNHLY, CDR2 FYNNEI. This CDR3 is built from 13 residues. The ends were cut back, 10 bases at V and 5 bases at J, with 14 bases in the middle.

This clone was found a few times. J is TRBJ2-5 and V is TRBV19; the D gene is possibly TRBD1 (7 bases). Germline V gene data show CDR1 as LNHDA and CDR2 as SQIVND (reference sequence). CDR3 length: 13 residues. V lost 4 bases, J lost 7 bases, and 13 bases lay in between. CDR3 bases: TGTGCCAGTAGTACAGGGGGGATCGGGACCCAGTACTTC. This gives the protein CASSTGGIGTQYF.

The CDR3 loop is CASSTTENTEAFF. CDR3 DNA: TGTGCCAGCAGCACGACCGAGAACACTGAAGCTTTCTTT. This rearrangement joins TRBV11-1 to TRBJ1-1; D is ambiguous. Trimming took off 5 bases at V and 1 base at J, with 8 bases between the two ends. This CDR3 is built from 13 residues. CDR1 is SGHAT, CDR2 FQDESV, per germline (reference sequence).

CDR3 residues: CATHMGFNQPQHF. Here the CDR3 DNA reads TGTGCCACTCACATGGGCTTCAATCAGCCCCAGCATTTT. The J gene is TRBJ1-5, the V gene TRBV19; D is unclear. Germline-derived CDR1 and CDR2 are LNHDA and SQIVND (reference sequence). The CDR3 runs to 13 residues. Trimming shortened V by 10 bases and J by 3 bases, and 13 bases separated the two germline ends.

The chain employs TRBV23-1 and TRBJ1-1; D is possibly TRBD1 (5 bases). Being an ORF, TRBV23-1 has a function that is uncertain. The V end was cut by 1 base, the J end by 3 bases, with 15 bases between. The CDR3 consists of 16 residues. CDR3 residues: CASSQCVGGEDTEAFF. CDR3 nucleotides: TGCGCCAGCAGTCAATGCGTGGGAGGGGAGGACACTGAAGCTTTCTTT.

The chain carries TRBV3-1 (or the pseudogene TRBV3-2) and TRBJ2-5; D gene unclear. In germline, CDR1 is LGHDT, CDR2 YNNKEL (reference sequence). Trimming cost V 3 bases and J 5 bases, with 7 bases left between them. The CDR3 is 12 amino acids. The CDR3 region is CASSQVMETQYF. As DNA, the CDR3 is TGTGCCAGCAGCCAGGTAATGGAGACCCAGTACTTC.

In DNA, the CDR3 is TGTGCCAGCTCACCACCGGCACCGAATGAGCAGTTCTTC. Its translation: CASSPPAPNEQFF. V gene TRBV18 combines with J gene TRBJ2-1; D gene ambiguous. The germline V gene encodes CDR1 KGHSH and CDR2 LQKENI. The CDR3 loop spans 13 amino acids. V lost 0 bases, J lost 7 bases, and 7 bases lay in between.

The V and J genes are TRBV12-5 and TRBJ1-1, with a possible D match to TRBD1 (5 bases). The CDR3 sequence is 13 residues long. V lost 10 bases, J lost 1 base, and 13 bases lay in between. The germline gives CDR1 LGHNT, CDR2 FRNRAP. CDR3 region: CATAKGRNTEAFF. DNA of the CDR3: TGTGCTACCGCCAAGGGGAGGAACACTGAAGCTTTCTTT. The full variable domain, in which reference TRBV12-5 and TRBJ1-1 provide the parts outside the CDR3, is DARVTQTPRHKVTEMGQEVTMRCQPILGHNTVFWYRQTMMQGLELLAYFRNRAPLDDSGMPKDRFSAEMPDATLATLKIQPSEPRDSAVYFCATAKGRNTEAFFGQGTRLTVV.

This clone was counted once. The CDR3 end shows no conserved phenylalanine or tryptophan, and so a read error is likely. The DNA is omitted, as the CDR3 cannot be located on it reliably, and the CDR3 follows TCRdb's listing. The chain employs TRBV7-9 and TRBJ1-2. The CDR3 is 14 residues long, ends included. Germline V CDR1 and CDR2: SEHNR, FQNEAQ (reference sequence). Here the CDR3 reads CASNPSLVSGLLDL.

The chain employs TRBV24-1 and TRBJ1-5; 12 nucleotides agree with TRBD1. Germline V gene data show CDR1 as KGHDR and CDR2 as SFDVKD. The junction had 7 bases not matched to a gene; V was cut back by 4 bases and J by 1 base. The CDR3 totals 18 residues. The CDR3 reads CATSEYGDRGPSNQPQHF. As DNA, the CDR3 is TGTGCCACCAGTGAATACGGGGACAGGGGGCCGAGCAATCAGCCCCAGCATTTT.

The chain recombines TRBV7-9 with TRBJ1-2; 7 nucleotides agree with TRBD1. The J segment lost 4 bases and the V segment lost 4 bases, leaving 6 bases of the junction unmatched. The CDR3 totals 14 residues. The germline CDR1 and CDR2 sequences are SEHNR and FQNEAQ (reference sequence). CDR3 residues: CASSSGTVFYGYTF. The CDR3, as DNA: TGTGCCAGCAGCTCCGGGACAGTATTCTATGGCTACACCTTC.

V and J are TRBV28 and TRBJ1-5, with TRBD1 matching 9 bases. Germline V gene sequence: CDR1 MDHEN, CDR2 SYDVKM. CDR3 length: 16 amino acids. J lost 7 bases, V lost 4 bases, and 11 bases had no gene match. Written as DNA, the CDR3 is TGTGCCAGCAGTTCCCCGGGACAGGGTGGCCAGCAGCCCCAGCATTTT. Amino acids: CASSSPGQGGQQPQHF.

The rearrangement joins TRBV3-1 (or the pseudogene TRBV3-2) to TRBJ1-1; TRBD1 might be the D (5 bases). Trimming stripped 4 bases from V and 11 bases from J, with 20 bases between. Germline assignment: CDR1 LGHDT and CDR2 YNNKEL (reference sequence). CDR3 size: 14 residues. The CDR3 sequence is CASSPTRRGAGAFF. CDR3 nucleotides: TGTGCCAGCAGCCCAACTAGGCGGGGCGCTGGGGCTTTCTTT.

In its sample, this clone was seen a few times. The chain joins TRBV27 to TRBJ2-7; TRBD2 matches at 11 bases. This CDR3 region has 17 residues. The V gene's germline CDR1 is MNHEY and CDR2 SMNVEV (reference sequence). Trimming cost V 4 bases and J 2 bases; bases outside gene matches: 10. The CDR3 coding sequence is TGTGCCAGCAGTTCCAGTGGACTAGCGGGCATACCCTACGAGCAGTACTTC. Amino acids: CASSSSGLAGIPYEQYF.

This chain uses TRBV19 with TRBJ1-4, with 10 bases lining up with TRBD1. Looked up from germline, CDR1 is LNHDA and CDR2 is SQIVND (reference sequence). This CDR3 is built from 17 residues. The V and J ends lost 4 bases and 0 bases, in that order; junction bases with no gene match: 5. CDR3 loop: CASSTRTGGATNEKLFF. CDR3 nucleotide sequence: TGTGCCAGTAGTACCCGGACAGGGGGGGCAACTAATGAAAAACTGTTTTTT.